This paragraph covers one T cell receptor beta chain sequence. Preparation of the TCRbeta library used unique molecular identifiers. TCRdb re-derived calls from the PCR reads in MiXCR, one entry per CDR3 protein. The sample lists hundreds of thousands of distinct CDR3 sequences, 15% to 20% occurring once. This record belongs to a study of T-cell reconstitution after alpha-beta-depleted transplantation in children. The sequencing here drew on PBMCs from the stem cell graft donor, taken from the stem cell graft. This TCR was recovered from a human donor who donated a stem cell graft to a child with acute myeloid leukemia.

CDR3 protein: CSGETGPYSNQPQHF. In nucleotides, the CDR3 is TGCAGTGGGGAAACAGGGCCGTATAGCAATCAGCCCCAGCATTTT. This chain links TRBV20-1 with TRBJ1-5; TRBD1 might be the D (6 bases). Looked up from germline, CDR1 is DFQATT and CDR2 is SNEGSKA (reference sequence). The CDR3 runs 15 residues. V was shortened by 7 bases and J by 0 bases, with 16 bases between the two germline ends.